Shown below are 29 T cell receptor beta chains from a single sample sequenced in a study of response to subunit inactivated influenza vaccine listed by TCRdb under 2018. Library preparation was by RT-PCR. These reads were obtained on an Illumina HiSeq 2500. Using fastp at Q25 and MiXCR, TCRdb reprocessed the public reads and kept productive beta chains. A single entry per CDR3 protein holds the most common genes and DNA from its merged rows. Across this sample there are about 610,000 distinct CDR3 sequences, with around 15% seen only once. The ten largest make up 8.5% to 14% of the sample. Material: PBMCs from blood, obtained roughly 12 days after vaccination. The receptors here all came from a man aged 45-65 years who received an inactivated influenza vaccine. Donor details come from another sample of the same person, matched by shared clones.

This chain uses TRBV6-1 with TRBJ1-1; a possible D gene is TRBD1 (6 bases). The length of the CDR3 is 15 residues. V lost 6 bases and J lost 4, with 18 bases in between. In germline, CDR1 is MNHNS, CDR2 SASEGT. The CDR3 DNA follows: TGTGCCAGCAGCAATAGGGGGGTAGTGGTCACTGAAGCTTTCTTT. This sequence encodes CASSNRGVVVTEAFF.

At least ten counts were recorded for this clonotype. The chain uses TRBV29-1 and TRBJ2-1; D is undetermined. CDR1 and CDR2 from the germline V gene are SQVTM and ANQGSEA. The CDR3 contains 11 residues. Trimming took off 6 bases at V and 6 bases at J, with 9 bases between the two ends. The CDR3 region is CSVSRTNEQFF. The DNA of the CDR3 is TGCAGCGTATCCAGGACCAATGAGCAGTTCTTC.

This clonotype was seen a handful of times. This chain links TRBV20-1 with TRBJ2-5; 7 bases line up with TRBD2. J gave up 1 base and V 0 bases, and 8 bases lay outside the gene matches. The CDR3 contains 16 residues. CDR1 is DFQATT, CDR2 SNEGSKA, per germline (reference sequence). The CDR3 here is CSARDVKGTIQETQYF. The CDR3 DNA sequence: TGCAGTGCTAGAGACGTAAAAGGGACTATCCAAGAGACCCAGTACTTC.

The chain recombines TRBV3-1 with TRBJ2-5; D is unresolved. Trimming stripped 0 bases from V and 8 bases from J, with 16 bases between. CDR1 LGHDT and CDR2 YNNKEL come from the germline V gene (reference sequence). The CDR3 consists of 15 residues. This CDR3 reads CASSQDRSWPITQYF. DNA of the CDR3: TGTGCCAGCAGCCAAGACCGGTCTTGGCCCATCACCCAGTACTTC.

There are a few counts of this clonotype. The rearrangement uses TRBV28 and TRBJ2-3, with TRBD2 matching 9 bases. Germline V lookup: CDR1 MDHEN, CDR2 SYDVKM. The CDR3 runs 14 residues. Germline trimming cut 5 bases from V and 4 bases from J; bases unmatched to any gene: 4. Written as DNA, the CDR3 is TGTGCCAGCAGTAAAGCGGGGGGCGCAGATACGCAGTATTTT. Translation: CASSKAGGADTQYF.

As to this clonotype: This clone may be a read error of a much larger clone one base away. The V and J genes are TRBV6-5 and TRBJ2-5; no clear D. The CDR3 runs 13 residues. V was pared by 6 bases and J by 7 bases, with 15 bases between. Per the germline V gene, CDR1 is MNHEY and CDR2 is SVGAGI. CDR3 amino acids: CASRYGILTTQYF. CDR3 coding DNA: TGTGCCAGCAGGTACGGTATCTTGACGACCCAGTACTTC.

The V call is TRBV7-6, the J call TRBJ2-1; perhaps TRBD1 as D (5 bases). The ends were cut back, 4 bases at V and 0 bases at J, with 16 bases in the middle. The CDR3 totals 17 residues. Germline assignment: CDR1 SGHVS and CDR2 FNYEAQ. The CDR3 sequence: CASSSSTATSSYNEQFF. Here the CDR3 DNA reads TGTGCCAGCAGCTCCTCGACAGCCACCAGCTCCTACAATGAGCAGTTCTTC.

The chain links TRBV5-1 to TRBJ2-5, with TRBD2 identical over 9 bases. With V trimmed by 3 bases and J by 4 bases, 13 bases remained unmatched. The CDR3 has 17 amino acids. The germline CDR1 and CDR2 sequences are SGHRS and YFSETQ. The CDR3 region has the DNA TGCGCCAGCAGCTCTGGTGCTAGCGGGGCCAGGGGAGAGACCCAGTACTTC. Protein sequence: CASSSGASGARGETQYF.

This clonotype was seen many times. The chain joins TRBV20-1 to TRBJ2-3; 7 nucleotides align to TRBD2. This CDR3 has 15 amino acids. Germline CDR1 reads DFQATT; CDR2 reads SNEGSKA (reference sequence). The V gene end was trimmed by 2 bases and the J gene end by 2 bases; junction bases not matched to a gene: 7. DNA of the CDR3: TGCAGTGCTAGACTACCGGGGAGGGCCACAGATACGCAGTATTTT. It encodes CSARLPGRATDTQYF.

In this sample, this clonotype turned up a few times. The V gene is TRBV6-6, the J gene TRBJ2-5; 7 positions agree with TRBD1. The ends lost 6 bases at V and 6 bases at J; junction bases unmatched: 4. The CDR3 consists of 12 residues. CDR1 is MNHNY, CDR2 SVGAGI, per germline (reference sequence). This chain's CDR3 is CASSTGVQTQYF. For the CDR3, the DNA is TGTGCCAGCAGCACAGGGGTCCAGACCCAGTACTTC.

This clonotype was seen only a few times. The CDR3 is CASSFAVQETQYF. CDR3 bases: TGTGCCAGCAGTTTCGCTGTGCAAGAGACCCAGTACTTC. The rearrangement uses TRBV28 and TRBJ2-5; D is unresolved. There are 13 residues in the CDR3. V shed 3 bases and J shed 2 bases, with 7 bases lying between them. Germline-derived CDR1 and CDR2 are MDHEN and SYDVKM.

The chain uses TRBV24-1 and TRBJ1-1; 7 bases agree with TRBD1. The CDR3 loop spans 15 amino acids. Trimming took 5 bases from V and 1 from J; bases not matched to a gene: 6. Germline values: CDR1 KGHDR, CDR2 SFDVKD. The CDR3 is CATSVNRGGNTEAFF. CDR3 in DNA: TGTGCCACCAGTGTTAACAGGGGAGGGAACACTGAAGCTTTCTTT.

The V call is TRBV28, the J call TRBJ2-5, with a weak D call TRBD1 (6 bases). V dropped 8 bases and J dropped 4 bases, with 20 bases sitting between them. Germline V lookup: CDR1 MDHEN, CDR2 SYDVKM. CDR3 length equals 15 residues. The CDR3 coding sequence is TGTGCCAGCGAAGAAGCTGGCAGGGGTGGAGAGACCCAGTACTTC. It encodes CASEEAGRGGETQYF.

This clonotype was picked up a small number of times. The chain employs TRBV21-1 and TRBJ1-6. TRBV21-1 is labeled a pseudogene. The CDR3 sequence is 14 residues long. This CDR3 reads CASSKEEKIPALHF. In nucleotides, the CDR3 is TGTGCCAGCAGCAAAGAGGAGAAGATTCCCGCCCTCCACTTT.

This clonotype came up a few times. The chain employs TRBV11-1 and TRBJ1-5; 10 nucleotides align to TRBD1. Germline CDR1 and CDR2: SGHAT and FQDESV (reference sequence). The CDR3 length is 18 residues. The junction had 10 bases not matched to a gene; V was cut back by 5 bases and J by 0 bases. The CDR3 spells CASSHRDRGRVSNQPQHF. CDR3 sequence (DNA): TGTGCCAGCAGCCACCGGGACAGGGGACGGGTTAGCAATCAGCCCCAGCATTTT.

This chain uses TRBV6-1 with TRBJ2-7, with D possibly matching TRBD1 (6 bases). Germline V gene sequence: CDR1 MNHNS, CDR2 SASEGT. There are 15 residues in the CDR3. The V end was cut by 5 bases, the J end by 0 bases, with 14 bases between. The CDR3 here is CASSLYRESSYEQYF. DNA of the CDR3: TGTGCCAGCAGTCTTTACAGGGAGTCCTCCTACGAGCAGTACTTC.

This clonotype was detected only a few times. The chain employs TRBV6-2 or TRBV6-3 and TRBJ2-7; D possibly uses TRBD1 or TRBD2 (5 bases each). This CDR3 has 11 residues. Germline-derived CDR1 and CDR2 are MNHEY and SVGEGT. DNA for the CDR3: TGTGCAGTGAGGGGCTCCTACGAGCAGTACTTC. It is translated as CAVRGSYEQYF.

This clonotype showed up just a few times. This rearrangement joins TRBV9 to TRBJ2-1, with TRBD2 matching over 12 bases. The CDR3 has 16 residues. The germline gives CDR1 SGDLS, CDR2 YYNGEE. Trimming took 0 bases from V and 4 from J; bases not matched to a gene: 2. CDR3 DNA: TGTGCCAGCAGCGTAGCTAGCGGGGGGGCTTACAATGAGCAGTTCTTC. Its protein is CASSVASGGAYNEQFF.

This clonotype came up a few times. V gene TRBV24-1 combines with J gene TRBJ2-3; TRBD1 matches 8 bases. The germline V gene has CDR1 KGHDR and CDR2 SFDVKD. This CDR3 contains 15 residues. Trimming took 0 bases from V and 3 from J; bases not matched to a gene: 1. CDR3 sequence reads: CATSDLTGGTDTQYF. The CDR3 DNA follows: TGTGCCACCAGTGATTTGACAGGGGGTACAGATACGCAGTATTTT.

This clonotype was counted a few times. The rearrangement joins TRBV12-3 or TRBV12-4 to TRBJ2-3; 12 positions match TRBD2. The ends lost 7 bases at V and 2 bases at J; junction bases unmatched: 7. The CDR3 extends over 16 amino acids. CDR3 sequence (DNA): TGTGCCAGCAACGTTCTAGCGGGGGGGCCCACAGATACGCAGTATTTT. This translates into CASNVLAGGPTDTQYF.

CDR3 in amino acids: CSARQDRGAYEQYF. The CDR3 DNA reads as TGCAGTGCTAGACAGGACAGGGGAGCCTACGAGCAGTACTTC. The chain links TRBV20-1 to TRBJ2-7, with 9 nucleotides matching TRBD1. CDR1 and CDR2 from the germline V gene are DFQATT and SNEGSKA (reference sequence). The CDR3 contains 14 residues. V dropped 2 bases and J dropped 2; count of bases not matched to a gene: 4.

This clonotype was seen many times. The chain combines TRBV6-1 with TRBJ2-5, with 13 bases fitting TRBD2. J gave up 1 base and V 3 bases, and 2 bases lay outside the gene matches. This CDR3 has 16 residues. CDR1 is MNHNS and CDR2 is SASEGT in the germline V gene. The CDR3 reads CASSEGLAGPQETQYF. The DNA for the CDR3 is TGTGCCAGCAGTGAGGGACTAGCGGGGCCCCAAGAGACCCAGTACTTC.

This clonotype was detected only a few times. The chain combines TRBV21-1 with TRBJ2-5; TRBD1, the D gene given by the table, was not confirmed from the DNA. TRBV21-1 constitutes a pseudogene. This CDR3 comprises 15 residues. The CDR3 is CASSTQGEYQETQYF. CDR3 in DNA: TGTGCCAGCAGCACTCAAGGGGAGTACCAAGAGACCCAGTACTTC.

This clonotype was seen at least ten times. The rearrangement uses TRBV7-6 and TRBJ2-7; 7 bases align to TRBD2. Germline loops: CDR1 SGHVS, CDR2 FNYEAQ. The CDR3 covers 14 residues. After removal of 5 bases from V and 7 bases from J, the junction contained 11 bases not matched to a gene. CDR3 region: CASSIQTSGGEQYF. CDR3 DNA sequence: TGTGCCAGCAGCATTCAGACTTCGGGGGGTGAGCAGTACTTC. The variable domain in full, completed from reference TRBV7-6 and TRBJ2-7, reads GAGVSQSPRYKVTKRGQDVALRCDPISGHVSLYWYRQALGQGPEFLTYFNYEAQQDKSGLPNDRFSAERPEGSISTLTIQRTEQRDSAMYRCASSIQTSGGEQYFGPGTRLTVT.

This chain uses TRBV5-1 with TRBJ2-2; D may be TRBD1 (6 bases). V was shortened by 4 bases and J by 1 base, with 11 bases between the two germline ends. The CDR3 totals 15 residues. The V gene's germline CDR1 is SGHRS and CDR2 YFSETQ. The CDR3: CASSQGHMNTGELFF. As DNA, the CDR3 is TGCGCCAGCAGCCAGGGACACATGAACACCGGGGAGCTGTTTTTT.

This clonotype occurred a few times. The chain has TRBV20-1 and TRBJ2-7, with 8 bases fitting TRBD1. V lost 1 base, J lost 5 bases, and 4 bases stayed unmatched. From germline, CDR1 is DFQATT and CDR2 SNEGSKA (reference sequence). This CDR3 contains 13 residues. CDR3 nucleotides: TGCAGTGCTAGAGTGACAGGGGAAAACGAGCAGTACTTC. It encodes CSARVTGENEQYF.

This clonotype was counted between two and nine times. V and J are TRBV3-1 and TRBJ2-7; D may be TRBD2 (7 bases). The germline CDR1 and CDR2 sequences are LGHDT and YNNKEL (reference sequence). With 1 base removed from V and 6 bases from J, the gap between germline ends came to 16 bases. The CDR3 covers 15 residues. The CDR3 is CASSQGVGGRLEQYF. CDR3 DNA: TGTGCCAGCAGCCAAGGCGTCGGGGGGCGACTCGAGCAGTACTTC.

V usage is TRBV29-1 and J usage is TRBJ2-3; TRBD2 matches at 15 bases. CDR1 and CDR2 (germline): SQVTM, ANQGSEA. CDR3 length: 14 amino acids. The V and J ends lost 8 bases and 3 bases, in that order; junction bases with no gene match: 3. As DNA, the CDR3 is TGCAGCTTCGGACTAGCGGGAGGGACAGATACGCAGTATTTT. Protein product: CSFGLAGGTDTQYF.

The chain recombines TRBV14 with TRBJ2-2; the D is unclear. This CDR3 has 15 amino acids. Germline V lookup: CDR1 SGHDN, CDR2 FVKESK. V was trimmed by 0 bases and J by 7 bases, leaving 12 bases between them. CDR3 nucleotides: TGTGCCAGCAGCCAAGACCCGACCGTCTTCGGGGAGCTGTTTTTT. Amino acid sequence: CASSQDPTVFGELFF.